The 10 T cell receptor beta chains reported below all come from one sample, sequenced in a study of cytomegalovirus exposure and HLA in healthy donors. The PCR had 60 Vbeta and 13 Jbeta primers. TCRdb's copy holds only in-frame clones and misses some; the assay was immunoSEQ multiplex PCR. Found here are 300,000 or so clones, roughly four fifths of them singletons; the top ten hold 2% to 2.5%. The sequenced sample was PBMCs. The origin of the receptors is a woman aged 40 to 50 in good health and CMV-seropositive.

The chain's CDR3 is CASKVLTGGENEQFF. In nucleotides, the CDR3 is TGTGCCAGCAAAGTACTAACGGGAGGCGAAAATGAGCAGTTCTTC. The chain joins TRBV6-5 to TRBJ2-1; 7 bases match TRBD2. Germline V lookup: CDR1 MNHEY, CDR2 SVGAGI. The trim removed 7 bases at V and 7 bases at J, leaving 13 bases unmatched. CDR3 length: 15 residues.

The chain joins TRBV30 to TRBJ1-3; D gene unclear. Germline CDR1 GTSNPN, CDR2 SVGIG (reference sequence). V lost 1 base and J 4 bases, leaving 14 bases between the germline ends. CDR3 length equals 15 residues. This CDR3 is CAWSAGEGVGNTIYF. Here the CDR3 DNA reads TGTGCCTGGAGTGCTGGTGAGGGTGTCGGAAACACCATATATTTT.

The chain employs TRBV6-5 and TRBJ2-1, with 8 bases lining up with TRBD2. The junction had 3 bases not matched to a gene; V was cut back by 0 bases and J by 2 bases. The germline CDR1 and CDR2 sequences are MNHEY and SVGAGI. The CDR3 sequence is 16 residues long. The CDR3 spells CASSYSSSGAYNEQFF. CDR3 DNA sequence: TGTGCCAGCAGTTACTCGAGTAGCGGGGCCTACAATGAGCAGTTCTTC.

This sequence joins TRBV5-1 and TRBJ1-2; 8 bases map to TRBD1. The length of the CDR3 is 13 residues. Trimming removed 6 bases from V and 10 bases from J; junction bases left unmatched: 11. Germline CDR1 and CDR2: SGHRS and YFSETQ. The CDR3, as DNA: TGCGCCAGCACCCTTCAGGGGGCCTTTGTCTACACCTTC. Its translation is CASTLQGAFVYTF.

This chain connects TRBV28 to TRBJ2-3, with 7 bases identical to TRBD2. This CDR3 has 17 residues. J was trimmed by 1 base and V by 3 bases; bases with no gene match: 10. Germline loops: CDR1 MDHEN, CDR2 SYDVKM. CDR3 bases: TGTGCCAGCAGTTTCATCTCAAGCGGGAAACGCACAGATACGCAGTATTTT. It yields the protein CASSFISSGKRTDTQYF.

This sequence joins TRBV19 and TRBJ2-5; TRBD2 aligns across 11 bases. With V trimmed by 6 bases and J by 2 bases, 5 bases remained unmatched. The germline gives CDR1 LNHDA, CDR2 SQIVND (reference sequence). CDR3 length: 15 residues. The CDR3 loop reads CASRAGTSGQETQYF. As DNA, the CDR3 is TGTGCCAGTAGGGCCGGGACTAGCGGACAAGAGACCCAGTACTTC.

Remarks on this clone: Other DNA sequences of this sample code for an identical CDR3. The V and J genes are TRBV4-1 and TRBJ2-7, with 9 bases fitting TRBD2. The CDR3 is 17 residues long. Germline V gene lookup returns CDR1 MGHRA and CDR2 YSYEKL. The J segment lost 0 bases and the V segment lost 3 bases, leaving 9 bases of the junction unmatched. Written as DNA, the CDR3 is TGCGCCAGCAGCCAGGAACTAGCGGGCGTTATCTCCTACGAGCAGTACTTC. Residues: CASSQELAGVISYEQYF.

The V gene is TRBV13, the J gene TRBJ2-1, with no clear D. V gave up 5 bases and J gave up 5 bases, with 16 bases separating them. Germline values: CDR1 PRHDT, CDR2 FYEKMQ (reference sequence). This CDR3 has 15 residues. CDR3 nucleotides: TGTGCCAGCAGCCCTCTGTGGGCAGAGAACAATGAGCAGTTCTTC. Translating gives CASSPLWAENNEQFF.

This clone appeared a single time. V gene TRBV18 combines with J gene TRBJ2-2; 15 nucleotides agree with TRBD2. This CDR3 comprises 20 residues. CDR1 KGHSH and CDR2 LQKENI come from the germline V gene. The trim removed 5 bases at V and 2 bases at J, leaving 12 bases unmatched. DNA of the CDR3: TGTGCCAGCTCATCGGGACTAGCGGGAGGCTTACCTTCTAACACCGGGGAGCTGTTTTTT. Its translation: CASSSGLAGGLPSNTGELFF. Full variable domain (outside the CDR3, taken from reference TRBV18 and TRBJ2-2): NAGVMQNPRHLVRRRGQEARLRCSPMKGHSHVYWYRQLPEEGLKFMVYLQKENIIDESGMPKERFSAEFPKEGPSILRIQQVVRGDSAAYFCASSSGLAGGLPSNTGELFFGEGSRLTVL.

The V gene is TRBV30, the J gene TRBJ1-2; 8 nucleotides match TRBD1. V gave up 2 bases and J gave up 6 bases; unmatched junction bases: 11. CDR3 length equals 15 residues. Per germline, CDR1 GTSNPN and CDR2 SVGIG (reference sequence). The CDR3 nucleotides are TGTGCCTGGAGTCGTTACGACAGGGGAGGTGATGGCTACACCTTC. It specifies CAWSRYDRGGDGYTF.